A selection of T cell receptor beta chains follows, all from one sample in a study of molecular identifiers for immune sequencing clone quantification. TCRdb used MiXCR to reprocess the PCR reads, holding one entry per CDR3 protein. The sample holds approximately 63,000 distinct CDR3 sequences, roughly a fifth seen once. Specimen: naive CD8+ T cells from blood, with Jurkat cell RNA spiked in. The receptors shown here come from a human donor in good health. Some libraries in this study had Jurkat cell RNA spiked in. The CDR3 runs from the conserved cysteine through the conserved F or W. D genes are given only for firm matches. Only part of the rows carry a size: once, few, many, or a class if the clone is expanded.

CDR3aa: CSVEDMMGLAGGRQFF; len: 16; abundance: many; d_gene: TRBD2; v_gene: TRBV29-1
CDR3aa: CASSFRSSGSDTQYF; len: 15; abundance: many; d_gene: TRBD2; v_gene: TRBV27
CDR3aa: CASSTLVLDTGELFF; len: 15; abundance: many; d_gene: NA; v_gene: TRBV6-5
CDR3aa: CASSAAAGGSTDTQYF; len: 16; abundance: many; d_gene: TRBD2; v_gene: TRBV9
CDR3aa: CASSLKREGTYEQYF; len: 15; abundance: many; d_gene: TRBD2; v_gene: TRBV5-1
CDR3aa: CASSQFSLSGNTIYF; len: 15; abundance: NA; d_gene: NA; v_gene: TRBV3-1
CDR3aa: CASSLGGTSTDTQYF; len: 15; abundance: many; d_gene: NA; v_gene: TRBV28
CDR3aa: CASSSFGTGGYTF; len: 13; abundance: many; d_gene: NA; v_gene: TRBV28
CDR3aa: CSGRTGSSYNEQFF; len: 14; abundance: few; d_gene: TRBD1; v_gene: TRBV29-1
CDR3aa: CASSETRGNTQYF; len: 13; abundance: NA; d_gene: NA; v_gene: TRBV7-6
CDR3aa: CASSQDRRRVGEQYF; len: 15; abundance: many; d_gene: NA; v_gene: TRBV3-1
CDR3aa: CSARVTYEQYF; len: 11; abundance: many; d_gene: NA; v_gene: TRBV20-1